The rows below give T cell receptor beta chains drawn from one sample of a study of cytomegalovirus exposure and HLA in healthy donors. Only in-frame clones appear in the TCRdb table, and some are missing; sequencing was by immunoSEQ multiplex PCR. The sample yields about 200,000 clones, around 81% seen once. Sequencing used PBMCs. Receptors were obtained from a man aged 18 to 30 in good health and CMV-seronegative. Both conserved end residues are part of each CDR3. A D gene is named only where the DNA matches it firmly. Clone size, where shown, is once, few, many, or a class for clones that have expanded.

j_call clone_size v_call d_call cdr3_aa cdr3_nt
TRBJ2-7 few TRBV30 TRBD2 CAWRPGGLAGYEQYF TGTGCCTGGAGACCAGGGGGACTAGCGGGCTACGAGCAGTACTTC
TRBJ2-3 NA TRBV7-9 NA CASRLLTSTDTQYF TGTGCCAGCAGGCTATTGACTAGCACAGATACGCAGTATTTT
TRBJ2-4 few TRBV11-2 NA CASSLDGSYGDIQYF TGTGCCAGCAGCTTAGATGGGAGTTACGGGGACATTCAGTACTTC
TRBJ1-1 NA TRBV14 NA CASSRFGGSGVAFF TGTGCCAGCAGCCGTTTCGGGGGTAGTGGGGTAGCTTTCTTT
TRBJ2-7 NA TRBV18 NA CASSRGTAYEQYF TGTGCCAGCTCACGCGGGACAGCCTACGAGCAGTACTTC
TRBJ2-7 NA TRBV4-2 TRBD2 CASSPDGSGSSYEQYF TGTGCCAGCAGCCCCGATGGGAGCGGGAGCTCCTACGAGCAGTACTTC
TRBJ2-7 few TRBV27 TRBD2 CASSFGTSGYEQYF TGTGCCAGCAGTTTTGGGACTAGCGGCTACGAGCAGTACTTC
TRBJ1-5 NA TRBV7-2 NA CASSLNSPWRGDQPQHF TGTGCCAGCAGCTTAAATTCTCCGTGGCGCGGGGACCAGCCCCAGCATTTT
TRBJ1-1 NA TRBV9 TRBD1 CASSDDRGDTEAFF TGTGCCAGCAGCGATGACAGGGGGGACACTGAAGCTTTCTTT
TRBJ1-5 NA TRBV12-1 NA CASRPLPGTEKDSNQPQHF TGTGCCAGCAGACCCCTCCCCGGGACAGAAAAGGATAGCAATCAGCCCCAGCATTTT
TRBJ2-1 NA TRBV20-1 NA CSANNPPEQFF TGCAGTGCTAATAATCCCCCCGAGCAGTTCTTC
TRBJ1-3 NA TRBV11-2 NA CASSLAYRASGNTIYF TGTGCCAGCAGCTTAGCTTACAGGGCCTCTGGGAACACCATATATTTT
TRBJ2-7 NA TRBV5-1 TRBD1 CASSHDRAQFTSYEQYF TGCGCCAGCAGCCATGACAGGGCTCAATTCACCTCCTACGAGCAGTACTTC
TRBJ2-5 NA TRBV15 NA CATSRDSHGDQETQYF TGTGCCACCAGCAGAGATTCTCACGGGGACCAAGAGACCCAGTACTTC
TRBJ2-7 NA TRBV28 TRBD1 CASSRPGQTSYEQYF TGTGCCAGCAGTCGGCCGGGACAGACCTCCTACGAGCAGTACTTC
TRBJ2-2 NA TRBV5-1 TRBD1 CASSPDRVNTGELFF TGCGCCAGCAGCCCGGACAGGGTAAACACCGGGGAGCTGTTTTTT
TRBJ2-1 NA TRBV15 NA CATSFSRTRDEQFF TGTGCCACCAGCTTTAGCAGAACTAGGGATGAGCAGTTCTTC
TRBJ1-2 NA TRBV19 TRBD1 CASRSPGQSYGYTF TGTGCCAGTAGATCTCCGGGACAGAGCTATGGCTACACCTTC
TRBJ2-2 NA TRBV7-6 TRBD2 CASSYRLANANTGELFF TGTGCCAGCAGCTATAGACTAGCGAACGCGAACACCGGGGAGCTGTTTTTT
TRBJ2-1 NA TRBV5-1 TRBD2 CASSPTRLAGGNEQFF TGCGCCAGCAGCCCAACCAGACTAGCGGGAGGCAATGAGCAGTTCTTC
TRBJ1-2 NA TRBV30 NA CAWGRETLTDLPYGYTF TGTGCCTGGGGGCGGGAGACACTTACAGACCTACCGTATGGCTACACCTTC
TRBJ1-3 NA TRBV7-9 TRBD1 CASSSGQGENTIYF TGTGCCAGCAGCTCCGGACAGGGAGAAAACACCATATATTTT
TRBJ2-2 NA TRBV7-3 NA CASSSTRDTGELFF TGTGCCAGCAGCTCAACCAGGGACACCGGGGAGCTGTTTTTT
TRBJ1-6 NA TRBV28 NA CASSISDSLFYNSPLHF TGTGCCAGCAGTATCTCCGACAGTCTTTTCTATAATTCACCCCTCCACTTT
TRBJ2-3 NA TRBV7-3 TRBD1 CASSLTGDPTDTQYF TGTGCCAGCAGCTTGACAGGGGACCCCACAGATACGCAGTATTTT
TRBJ1-5 few TRBV5-1 TRBD1 CASSLGTGISNQPQHF TGCGCCAGCAGCTTGGGGACAGGGATTAGCAATCAGCCCCAGCATTTT
TRBJ1-2 NA TRBV7-3 NA CASSLTGLIGYTF TGTGCCAGCAGCTTAACCGGGTTGATCGGCTACACCTTC
TRBJ2-5 NA TRBV5-4 TRBD2 CASSSRSGSGRETQYF TGTGCCAGCAGCTCCCGATCGGGTAGCGGGAGGGAGACCCAGTACTTC
TRBJ2-3 NA TRBV28 TRBD2 CASSGTTPVTQYF TGTGCCAGCAGTGGGACTACCCCTGTTACGCAGTATTTT
TRBJ2-7 once TRBV9 TRBD2 CASSGGAGGNEQYF TGTGCCAGCAGCGGAGGGGCGGGAGGTAACGAGCAGTACTTC
TRBJ2-1 NA TRBV7-8 TRBD1 CASSSGPGGNEQFF TGTGCCAGCAGCTCGGGCCCAGGGGGCAATGAGCAGTTCTTC
TRBJ2-7 NA TRBV5-1 NA CASSLASKNEQYF TGCGCCAGCAGCTTGGCCAGTAAAAACGAGCAGTACTTC
TRBJ1-5 NA TRBV7-9 NA CSSSRSQGLRNQPQHF TGTTCCAGCAGCCGGTCACAGGGCCTGCGCAATCAGCCCCAGCATTTT
TRBJ1-1 NA TRBV5-4 TRBD1 CASSFSQGENTEAFF TGTGCCAGCAGCTTTTCCCAGGGGGAAAACACTGAAGCTTTCTTT
TRBJ2-1 NA TRBV28 TRBD1 CASSPLGQGNEQFF TGTGCCAGCAGCCCACTCGGACAGGGGAATGAGCAGTTCTTC
TRBJ1-2 NA TRBV7-9 NA CASSLESTARGYTF TGTGCCAGCAGCTTAGAATCGACCGCCAGGGGCTACACCTTC
TRBJ1-1 NA TRBV7-9 TRBD1 CASGGQPHTEAFF TGTGCCAGCGGGGGACAGCCCCACACTGAAGCTTTCTTT
TRBJ2-3 NA TRBV20-1 TRBD1 CSARQGTTQYF TGCAGTGCTCGACAGGGGACGACGCAGTATTTT
TRBJ1-4 NA TRBV19 NA CASSVYTNEKLFF TGTGCCAGTAGTGTATATACTAATGAAAAACTGTTTTTT
TRBJ2-5 NA TRBV7-7 NA CASSSGYQETQYF TGTGCTAGCAGCTCGGGGTACCAAGAGACCCAGTACTTC
TRBJ2-1 NA TRBV11-3 TRBD2 CASSLGTSGAYEQFF TGTGCCAGCAGCTTAGGGACTAGCGGGGCATATGAGCAGTTCTTC
TRBJ2-7 NA TRBV5-4 TRBD2 CASSLVLAGQQYF TGTGCCAGCAGCTTGGTCCTAGCGGGACAGCAGTACTTC
TRBJ2-1 once TRBV11-3 NA CASSPGNGPLSYNEQFF TGTGCCAGCAGCCCCGGGAACGGGCCATTGTCCTACAATGAGCAGTTCTTC
TRBJ2-3 NA TRBV18 TRBD2 CASSPAGGTDTQYF TGTGCCAGCTCACCGGCGGGAGGGACAGATACGCAGTATTTT
TRBJ2-5 NA TRBV7-5 NA CARSFTSGSLGYQETQYF TGTGCCAGAAGCTTCACTAGCGGGAGTCTTGGGTACCAAGAGACCCAGTACTTC
TRBJ1-1 NA TRBV19 NA CASSIPGEGEAFF TGTGCCAGTAGTATCCCAGGGGAGGGTGAAGCTTTCTTT
TRBJ2-3 NA TRBV6-1 NA CASTYRDTDTQYF TGTGCCAGCACCTACAGGGATACAGATACGCAGTATTTT
TRBJ1-2 NA TRBV18 NA CASSYGVGDGYTF TGTGCCAGCTCATACGGGGTCGGCGATGGCTACACCTTC
TRBJ2-1 once TRBV5-1 TRBD1 CASSGDRGDNEQFF TGCGCCAGCAGCGGGGACAGGGGGGACAATGAGCAGTTCTTC
TRBJ1-4 once TRBV27 NA CASSLGGGFNEKLFF TGTGCCAGCAGTCTGGGGGGGGGCTTTAATGAAAAACTGTTTTTT
TRBJ2-1 NA TRBV7-9 NA CASSPLYGSVDNEQFF TGTGCCAGCAGCCCTCTCTACGGGAGTGTAGACAATGAGCAGTTCTTC
TRBJ2-3 NA TRBV7-2 TRBD1 CASSLRDRNSGTQYF TGTGCCAGCAGCTTGAGGGACAGAAATTCGGGTACGCAGTATTTT
TRBJ2-1 NA TRBV6-4 TRBD2 CASSETSGKFNEQFF TGTGCCAGCAGTGAGACTAGCGGGAAGTTTAATGAGCAGTTCTTC
TRBJ1-5 NA TRBV7-2 TRBD1 CASSLDKQGLGNQPQHF TGTGCCAGCAGCTTAGACAAACAGGGGTTGGGCAATCAGCCCCAGCATTTT
TRBJ2-7 NA TRBV2 NA CASKQVYEQYF TGTGCCAGCAAGCAGGTCTACGAGCAGTACTTC
TRBJ2-1 NA TRBV19 TRBD1 CASSMGDRVTEQFF TGTGCCAGTAGTATGGGGGACAGGGTCACTGAGCAGTTCTTC
TRBJ1-2 NA TRBV7-2 TRBD1 CASSQTGAGGYGYTF TGTGCCAGCAGCCAGACAGGGGCTGGTGGCTATGGCTACACCTTC